The rows below give T cell receptor beta chains drawn from one sample of a study of blood T cell repertoires in COVID-19. Clones were read by immunoSEQ multiplex PCR, and TCRdb kept only the in-frame ones, dropping some. The sample records about 190,000 clones, about nine tenths being singletons. The material sequenced was peripheral blood. The receptors shown here come from a man between 40 and 49 years old with acute or convalescent COVID-19. Both conserved end residues are part of each CDR3. D genes are given only for firm matches. Size is stated for part of the rows, as once, few or many counts, or as a class when the clone is expanded.

>-|TRBJ2-2|few|TRBV24-1
TGTGCCACCCGCCAGTCCAGGGAAGTTTACGGGGAGCTGTTTTTT
CATRQSREVYGELFF
>-|TRBJ1-4|-|TRBV30
TGTGCCTGGAATCCGGGACTCCTTAATGAAAAACTGTTTTTT
CAWNPGLLNEKLFF
>-|TRBJ1-5|once|TRBV5-6
TGTGCCAGCAGCTCGATGCCAGATCAGCCCCAGCATTTT
CASSSMPDQPQHF
>-|TRBJ2-7|-|TRBV19
TGTGCCAGTAGTACCCCTGGGCTAGCGAGTCTCGAGCAGTACTTC
CASSTPGLASLEQYF
>-|TRBJ1-6|-|TRBV5-4
TGTGCCAGCAGGCTTCAGGGCCTTCCGAGCTCCTATAATTCACCCCTCCACTTT
CASRLQGLPSSYNSPLHF
>TRBD2|TRBJ2-2|-|TRBV19
TGTGCCAGTAGTTCCGGGACTAGCGGGGCGGCGAACACCGGGGAGCTGTTTTTT
CASSSGTSGAANTGELFF
>TRBD1|TRBJ2-3|-|TRBV14
TGTGCCAGCAGCCAAGATATTTTGCGAGACAGGGTTGCAGATACGCAGTATTTT
CASSQDILRDRVADTQYF
>TRBD2|TRBJ2-7|-|TRBV6-5
TGTGCCAGCAGTTACTCGAGTAGCGGGGGCTACGAGCAGTACTTC
CASSYSSSGGYEQYF
>-|TRBJ2-1|-|TRBV11-2
TGTGCCAGCAGCAGTCAGTACAATGAGCAGTTCTTC
CASSSQYNEQFF
>TRBD1|TRBJ2-3|-|TRBV5-1
TGCGCCACCTCACCGGACAGGGCCACAGATACGCAGTATTTT
CATSPDRATDTQYF
>TRBD1|TRBJ2-3|-|TRBV18
TGTGCCAGCTCACCAAGGGGGCCACAAGATACGCAGTATTTT
CASSPRGPQDTQYF
>TRBD2|TRBJ2-7|-|TRBV5-4
TGTGCCAGCAGCAGCTCCGGGGGGGATGCCTACGAGCAGTACTTC
CASSSSGGDAYEQYF
>-|TRBJ2-5|-|TRBV7-7
TGTGCTAGCAGCTTAGTAGGGCAGGGGAAAGAGACCCAGTACTTC
CASSLVGQGKETQYF
>TRBD1|TRBJ1-1|-|TRBV18
TGTGCCAGCTCGGACAGGGCGAACACTGAAGCTTTCTTT
CASSDRANTEAFF
>-|TRBJ1-1|-|TRBV6-5
TGTGCCAGCATCGGGGGAGGTTACACTGAAGCTTTCTTT
CASIGGGYTEAFF
>TRBD2|TRBJ2-7|-|TRBV2
TGTGCCAGCAGTGAAAAGGGGCGGGGGGCCCCTTTTTTCTACGAGCAGTACTTC
CASSEKGRGAPFFYEQYF
>-|TRBJ1-2|-|TRBV28
TGTGCCATCGCTCACAGGACGGGCTATGGCTACACCTTC
CAIAHRTGYGYTF
>-|TRBJ2-5|once|TRBV7-6
TGTGCCAGCAGCCCAACACAAGAGACCCAGTACTTC
CASSPTQETQYF
>-|TRBJ1-3|-|TRBV5-4
TGTGCCAGCAGCTTGGGTGACAGAAACACCATATATTTT
CASSLGDRNTIYF
>-|TRBJ1-5|few|TRBV19
TGTGCCAGTAGTAGGGGGCCCTCAAATCAGCCCCAGCATTTT
CASSRGPSNQPQHF
>TRBD2|TRBJ2-4|-|TRBV6-2/TRBV6-3
TGTGCCAGCAGTTCCGGACTAGCGGAACGACTAGCCAAAAACATTCAGTACTTC
CASSSGLAERLAKNIQYF
>TRBD1|TRBJ1-5|-|TRBV28
TGTGCCAGCCGGACAGGAATCAATCAGCCCCAGCATTTT
CASRTGINQPQHF
>-|TRBJ2-5|-|TRBV18
TGTGCCAGCTCACCTTCTCGCGGATCTTACCAAGAGACCCAGTACTTC
CASSPSRGSYQETQYF
>TRBD1|TRBJ1-1|-|TRBV5-1
TGCGCCAGCAGCTTGGAGGGACAGGCGAACACTGAAGCTTTCTTT
CASSLEGQANTEAFF
>-|TRBJ1-4|-|TRBV5-1
TGCGCCAGCAGCTTGGAGAGGGATGAAAAACTGTTTTTT
CASSLERDEKLFF
>-|TRBJ1-5|-|TRBV18
TGTGCCAGCTCACGAGGACAGACAAGCAATCAGCCCCAGCATTTT
CASSRGQTSNQPQHF
>-|TRBJ2-7|-|TRBV2
TGTGCCAGCAGTGAGATGATAGCGTTGTCTAATCCATCCTACGAGCAGTACTTC
CASSEMIALSNPSYEQYF
>-|TRBJ2-1|-|TRBV7-2
TGTGCCAGCAGCCCTCGGGACTTACGGGGTGAGCAGTTCTTC
CASSPRDLRGEQFF
>TRBD2|TRBJ2-3|-|TRBV5-6
TGTGCCAGCAGCTGGGGTAGCGGGGGTATCACAGATACGCAGTATTTT
CASSWGSGGITDTQYF
>TRBD2|TRBJ2-5|-|TRBV5-1
TGCGCCAGCAGCCAAGGACTACACGGGGGGGGGACCCAGTACTTC
CASSQGLHGGGTQYF
>-|TRBJ1-1|once|TRBV5-4
TGTGCCAGCAGCTTATCAGGGTGGGGAACTGAAGCTTTCTTT
CASSLSGWGTEAFF
>-|TRBJ1-1|-|TRBV19
TGTGCCAGTAGTATAGACAGGGGAATGAACACTGAAGCTTTCTTT
CASSIDRGMNTEAFF
>-|TRBJ1-5|-|TRBV7-2
TGTGCCAGCAGCTTAGCCGTCGGACTGAGCAATCAGCCCCAGCATTTT
CASSLAVGLSNQPQHF
>-|TRBJ2-5|-|TRBV28
TGTGCCAGCAGTTGGATTGGAGGGGTAACAGGGACCCAGTACTTC
CASSWIGGVTGTQYF
>-|TRBJ1-2|-|TRBV3-1/TRBV3-2
TGTGCCAGCAGCCAAGTATCTCGGGGAATCTATGGCTACACCTTC
CASSQVSRGIYGYTF
>TRBD2|TRBJ2-3|-|TRBV7-3
TGTGCCAGCAGCTTAACTGTGACTAGCGGGGTCACAGATACGCAGTATTTT
CASSLTVTSGVTDTQYF
>TRBD1|TRBJ2-5|-|TRBV5-1
TGCGCCAGCAGCTTGAGACAGGGTGTAGAGACCCAGTACTTC
CASSLRQGVETQYF
>-|TRBJ2-3|-|TRBV2
TGTGCCAGCAGTGAATCGGGGGTGCGCACAGATACGCAGTATTTT
CASSESGVRTDTQYF
>TRBD1|TRBJ2-2|-|TRBV10-1
TGCGCCAGCAGTGCGACAGGGGGGAACACCGGGGAGCTGTTTTTT
CASSATGGNTGELFF
>TRBD1|TRBJ1-1|-|TRBV19
TGTGCCAGTAGTCCGGGACAGACCAACACTGAAGCTTTCTTT
CASSPGQTNTEAFF
>TRBD2|TRBJ2-2|-|TRBV6-5
TGTGCCAGCAGTTCTAGCGGGGGGTTCTCCGGGGAGCTGTTTTTT
CASSSSGGFSGELFF
>TRBD2|TRBJ2-1|-|TRBV9
TGTGCCAGCAGCATGATACCTTCTAGCGGGGGGGCAAATGAGCAGTTCTTC
CASSMIPSSGGANEQFF
>-|TRBJ2-2|-|TRBV4-1
TGCGCCAGCAGCCAAGATCGGGGAACCGGGGAGCTGTTTTTT
CASSQDRGTGELFF
>-|TRBJ2-5|-|TRBV6-2/TRBV6-3
TGTGCCAGCAGCTCCCGTAAGCGTGGGGAGACCCAGTACTTC
CASSSRKRGETQYF
>-|TRBJ1-2|-|TRBV6-5
TGTGCCAGCAGCCGGGAGGGCGGCTACACCTTC
CASSREGGYTF